Presented here are 28 T cell receptor beta chains from one specimen sequenced in a study of graft-versus-host responses after intestinal transplantation. No antigens are known for them. TCRdb's copy holds only in-frame clones and misses some; the assay was immunoSEQ multiplex PCR. The sample shows fewer than 95,000 clones, around 93% of them seen only once. This specimen consisted of unstimulated CD8+ T cells sorted from spleen or lymph node cells, obtained before intestinal transplant. The receptor set was obtained from a human donor who received an intestinal transplant.

The table lists this clone with a count of one. The V and J genes are TRBV5-1 and TRBJ2-1, with a weak D call TRBD2 (5 bases). CDR1 is SGHRS, CDR2 YFSETQ, per germline. Deletions cut 7 bases from V and 6 bases from J, with 14 bases between. This CDR3 is built from 13 residues. CDR3 residues: CASPISDGNEQFF. In DNA form, the CDR3 reads TGCGCCAGCCCCATTAGCGACGGCAATGAGCAGTTCTTC.

The V gene is TRBV11-3, the J gene TRBJ1-1; a weak D match, TRBD1 (6 bases). The germline gives CDR1 SGHNT, CDR2 YENEEA. The V gene lost 5 bases and the J gene lost 6 bases, with 10 bases spanning the gap. The CDR3 totals 12 residues. Here the CDR3 reads CASSIGQSEAFF. The CDR3 DNA is TGTGCCAGCAGCATTGGACAGTCTGAAGCTTTCTTT.

The rearrangement links TRBV9 to TRBJ2-5; 13 positions match TRBD2. This CDR3 is built from 23 residues. After removal of 3 bases from V and 0 bases from J, the junction contained 23 bases not matched to a gene. The germline gives CDR1 SGDLS, CDR2 YYNGEE. CDR3 loop: CASSAAPGTTRTSGSFHQETQYF. CDR3 nucleotides: TGTGCCAGCAGCGCAGCCCCGGGGACGACGAGGACTAGCGGGAGTTTCCACCAAGAGACCCAGTACTTC. Filled out from reference TRBV9 and TRBJ2-5, the complete variable domain reads DSGVTQTPKHLITATGQRVTLRCSPRSGDLSVYWYQQSLDQGLQFLIQYYNGEERAKGNILERFSAQQFPDLHSELNLSSLELGDSALYFCASSAAPGTTRTSGSFHQETQYFGPGTRLLVL.

This rearrangement joins TRBV2 to TRBJ2-7; TRBD2 matches at 12 bases. The CDR3 extends over 16 amino acids. The V gene end was trimmed by 4 bases and the J gene end by 3 bases; junction bases not matched to a gene: 7. Germline-derived CDR1 and CDR2 are SNHLY and FYNNEI. The CDR3: CASSGTSGIWGYEQYF. The DNA for the CDR3 is TGTGCCAGCAGTGGGACTAGCGGGATCTGGGGCTACGAGCAGTACTTC. Based on the CDR3 plus reference TRBV2 and TRBJ2-7, the full variable domain is EPEVTQTPSHQVTQMGQEVILRCVPISNHLYFYWYRQILGQKVEFLVSFYNNEISEKSEIFDDQFSVERPDGSNFTLKIRSTKLEDSAMYFCASSGTSGIWGYEQYFGPGTRLTVT.

This chain connects TRBV19 to TRBJ2-5, with TRBD2 matching over 10 bases. The germline V gene encodes CDR1 LNHDA and CDR2 SQIVND (reference sequence). The V gene end was trimmed by 3 bases and the J gene end by 2 bases; junction bases not matched to a gene: 12. The CDR3 has 18 amino acids. The CDR3 region is CASSIRPSGSWVQETQYF. CDR3 nucleotides: TGTGCCAGTAGTATTCGGCCTAGCGGGAGTTGGGTACAAGAGACCCAGTACTTC.

The rearrangement joins TRBV13 to TRBJ2-3; D remains unclear. The V gene lost 1 base and the J gene lost 6 bases, with 11 bases spanning the gap. The CDR3 is made up of 14 amino acids. Germline V gene data show CDR1 as PRHDT and CDR2 as FYEKMQ (reference sequence). The CDR3 nucleotides are TGTGCCAGCAGCTTAGTCTCCGGCGGCGATACGCAGTATTTT. Translating it yields CASSLVSGGDTQYF.

The gene calls are TRBV6-6 and TRBJ2-3; D gene ambiguous. Germline CDR1 and CDR2: MNHNY and SVGAGI (reference sequence). There are 13 residues in the CDR3. Trimming took off 6 bases at V and 0 bases at J, with 7 bases between the two ends. In DNA form, the CDR3 reads TGTGCCAGCAGCCCCAAAAGCACAGATACGCAGTATTTT. Its protein product is CASSPKSTDTQYF.

The gene calls are TRBV14 and TRBJ1-6, with TRBD1 identical over 7 bases. J was trimmed by 3 bases and V by 1 base; bases with no gene match: 3. CDR1 and CDR2 (germline): SGHDN, FVKESK. This CDR3 spans 16 amino acids. The CDR3 region has the DNA TGTGCCAGCAGCCAAGTAGGGGGCAACTATAATTCACCCCTCCACTTT. This gives the protein CASSQVGGNYNSPLHF.

This sequence joins TRBV19 and TRBJ2-1, with 11 bases fitting TRBD2. The J segment lost 9 bases and the V segment lost 9 bases, leaving 7 bases of the junction unmatched. The CDR3 is made up of 13 amino acids. From germline, CDR1 is LNHDA and CDR2 SQIVND (reference sequence). The CDR3 here is CASTSGGAIEQFF. The CDR3 region has the DNA TGTGCCAGCACTAGCGGGGGAGCCATTGAGCAGTTCTTC. The variable domain in full, completed from reference TRBV19 and TRBJ2-1, reads DGGITQSPKYLFRKEGQNVTLSCEQNLNHDAMYWYRQDPGQGLRLIYYSQIVNDFQKGDIAEGYSVSREKKESFPLTVTSAQKNPTAFYLCASTSGGAIEQFFGPGTRLTVL.

Comments on this clone: The junction does not match germline at one end; this may be a read error. The rearrangement joins TRBV7-2 to TRBJ1-6; a possible D gene is TRBD1 (6 bases). This CDR3 is built from 15 residues. CDR1 and CDR2 (germline): SGHTA, FQGNSA. Here the CDR3 reads CASSLAQGDNSPLHF. The CDR3 coding sequence is TGTGCCAGCAGCTTAGCGCAAGGGGACAATTCCCCCCTCCACTTT.

The J gene is TRBJ1-5, the V gene TRBV19; 8 bases are a match to TRBD1. Germline V gene sequence: CDR1 LNHDA, CDR2 SQIVND (reference sequence). The CDR3 covers 14 residues. J was trimmed by 5 bases and V by 2 bases; bases with no gene match: 2. The DNA of the CDR3 is TGTGCCAGTAGTATAAACAGGGGGGATCAGCCCCAGCATTTT. Translation: CASSINRGDQPQHF.

The chain is built from TRBV6-6 and TRBJ2-1; 8 bases are a match to TRBD2. The CDR3 runs 15 residues. Germline CDR1 and CDR2: MNHNY and SVGAGI (reference sequence). Losses at the gene ends were 10 bases for V and 1 base for J; bases not matched to a gene: 9. The CDR3 DNA sequence: TGTGCCAATGACACGGGACTAGAGTCCTACAATGAGCAGTTCTTC. Its translation is CANDTGLESYNEQFF.

The J gene is TRBJ2-3, the V gene TRBV7-8, with D possibly matching TRBD2 (6 bases). Germline V gene data show CDR1 as SGHVS and CDR2 as FQNEAQ. Trimming took off 0 bases at V and 1 base at J, with 23 bases between the two ends. CDR3 length equals 20 residues. The CDR3, as DNA: TGTGCCAGCAGCTTAGCGCCAGGGACTCGACCTGGGCTACGCACAGATACGCAGTATTTT. Amino acids: CASSLAPGTRPGLRTDTQYF.

The V gene is TRBV6-6, the J gene TRBJ1-2; a possible D gene is TRBD1 (6 bases). Trimming removed 6 bases from V and 5 bases from J, with 10 bases in between. CDR3 size: 12 residues. From germline, CDR1 is MNHNY and CDR2 SVGAGI (reference sequence). CDR3 nucleotides: TGTGCCAGCAGCGAACAGGGTTATGGCTACACCTTC. Translated, it gives CASSEQGYGYTF.

V is TRBV19 and J is TRBJ2-7, with 7 bases that match TRBD2. Unmatched junction bases numbered 8, after V lost 4 bases and J lost 2 bases. The CDR3 consists of 15 residues. CDR1 and CDR2 (germline): LNHDA, SQIVND (reference sequence). The CDR3 sequence: CASSTSSSGTYEQYF. DNA for the CDR3: TGTGCCAGTAGTACAAGCTCTAGCGGAACCTACGAGCAGTACTTC.

The chain recombines TRBV28 with TRBJ1-1; a weak D match, TRBD1 (5 bases). Deletions cut 6 bases from V and 0 bases from J, with 14 bases between. CDR3 length: 15 amino acids. CDR1 and CDR2 (germline): MDHEN, SYDVKM. The CDR3 here is CASSTIRRVNTEAFF. CDR3 in DNA: TGTGCCAGCAGCACCATCCGCAGGGTGAACACTGAAGCTTTCTTT.

The V gene is TRBV27, the J gene TRBJ2-1; 11 nucleotides agree with TRBD2. Germline trimming cut 1 base from V and 5 bases from J; bases unmatched to any gene: 1. Germline CDR1 MNHEY, CDR2 SMNVEV (reference sequence). The CDR3 has 15 residues. CDR3 protein: CASSLYSGGDNEQFF. CDR3 DNA: TGTGCCAGCAGTTTATATAGCGGGGGGGACAATGAGCAGTTCTTC.

This chain joins TRBV6-1 and TRBJ2-7; perhaps TRBD2 as D (6 bases). Trimming took off 2 bases at V and 4 bases at J, with 15 bases between the two ends. The CDR3 is 15 residues long. Germline V gives CDR1 MNHNS, CDR2 SASEGT. The CDR3 protein is CASSEPGLLIYEQYF. The CDR3 bases are TGTGCCAGCAGTGAACCGGGACTTTTGATTTACGAGCAGTACTTC.

The chain carries TRBV4-2 and TRBJ2-2, with 15 bases fitting TRBD2. Germline lookup yields CDR1 LGHNA and CDR2 YNFKEQ. The CDR3 is 18 residues long. The V and J ends lost 1 base and 8 bases, in that order; junction bases with no gene match: 8. The CDR3 sequence is CASSQGVGLAGGQGELFF. The CDR3 nucleotides are TGTGCCAGCAGCCAAGGAGTTGGACTAGCGGGGGGGCAAGGGGAGCTGTTTTTT.

The genes are TRBV4-1 and TRBJ2-5, with D possibly being TRBD2 (5 bases). The CDR3 runs 14 residues. The V gene's germline CDR1 is MGHRA and CDR2 YSYEKL. Trimming stripped 4 bases from V and 5 bases from J, with 14 bases between. The CDR3 loop is CASSLNRGSETQYF. Written as DNA, the CDR3 is TGCGCCAGCAGCCTGAACCGGGGAAGTGAGACCCAGTACTTC.

This clone has just a few counts. The chain employs TRBV6-6 and TRBJ1-1; maybe TRBD1 (5 bases). This CDR3 spans 15 amino acids. Germline CDR1 and CDR2: MNHNY and SVGAGI (reference sequence). V was shortened by 7 bases and J by 1 base, with 16 bases between the two germline ends. CDR3 residues: CASTAGPMRNTEAFF. CDR3 nucleotides: TGTGCCAGCACCGCAGGGCCTATGAGGAACACTGAAGCTTTCTTT.

This sequence joins TRBV6-4 and TRBJ2-2, with 8 bases identical to TRBD1. The CDR3 is made up of 14 amino acids. Per the germline V gene, CDR1 is MRHNA and CDR2 is SNTAGT. The ends lost 6 bases at V and 4 bases at J; junction bases unmatched: 4. The CDR3 reads CASSETGVTGELFF. The CDR3 coding sequence is TGTGCCAGCAGCGAGACAGGGGTCACCGGGGAGCTGTTTTTT.

V gene TRBV19 combines with J gene TRBJ1-1, with 7 positions matching TRBD1. The V and J ends lost 6 bases and 2 bases, in that order; junction bases with no gene match: 9. The germline CDR1 and CDR2 sequences are LNHDA and SQIVND (reference sequence). The CDR3 sequence is 15 residues long. The CDR3: CASSIRQGANTEAFF. CDR3 nucleotides: TGTGCCAGTAGCATTAGACAGGGAGCAAACACTGAAGCTTTCTTT.

V is TRBV10-1 and J is TRBJ2-1; TRBD1 matches 9 bases. Germline CDR1 reads WNHNN; CDR2 reads SYGVQD (reference sequence). The CDR3 covers 15 residues. The V gene end was trimmed by 5 bases and the J gene end by 2 bases; junction bases not matched to a gene: 4. The CDR3 region is CASSTGTGPYNEQFF. CDR3 bases: TGCGCCAGCAGTACCGGGACAGGGCCCTACAATGAGCAGTTCTTC.

The rearrangement links TRBV11-2 to TRBJ2-3; unclear D gene. Germline assignment: CDR1 SGHAT and CDR2 FQNNGV. The CDR3 sequence is 11 residues long. The V end lost 3 bases, the J end lost 6 bases, and 4 bases lay between the germline ends. The CDR3 sequence is CASSFVDTQYF. CDR3 bases: TGTGCCAGCAGCTTCGTCGATACGCAGTATTTT.

The chain combines TRBV29-1 with TRBJ2-7; TRBD1 might be the D (6 bases). Looked up from germline, CDR1 is SQVTM and CDR2 is ANQGSEA. Trimming stripped 4 bases from V and 7 bases from J, with 20 bases between. The CDR3 totals 14 residues. Here the CDR3 reads CSVGPGPGVYEQYF. CDR3 DNA: TGCAGCGTTGGACCAGGGCCAGGGGTCTATGAGCAGTACTTC.

V is TRBV19 and J is TRBJ1-5, with D perhaps TRBD1 (6 bases). The CDR3 consists of 16 residues. CDR1 is LNHDA, CDR2 SQIVND, per germline (reference sequence). V lost 5 bases and J 0 bases, leaving 14 bases between the germline ends. CDR3 DNA sequence: TGTGCCAGTAGTGATCAGGGGTGGGGTAGCAATCAGCCCCAGCATTTT. Residues: CASSDQGWGSNQPQHF.

The chain joins TRBV13 to TRBJ2-3; weak D call: TRBD2 (6 bases). This CDR3 spans 16 amino acids. V lost 5 bases, J lost 0 bases, and 15 bases lay in between. Germline V gene sequence: CDR1 PRHDT, CDR2 FYEKMQ (reference sequence). CDR3 DNA: TGTGCCAGCAGCCCAAACCGGGACTCAAGCACAGATACGCAGTATTTT. As protein: CASSPNRDSSTDTQYF.